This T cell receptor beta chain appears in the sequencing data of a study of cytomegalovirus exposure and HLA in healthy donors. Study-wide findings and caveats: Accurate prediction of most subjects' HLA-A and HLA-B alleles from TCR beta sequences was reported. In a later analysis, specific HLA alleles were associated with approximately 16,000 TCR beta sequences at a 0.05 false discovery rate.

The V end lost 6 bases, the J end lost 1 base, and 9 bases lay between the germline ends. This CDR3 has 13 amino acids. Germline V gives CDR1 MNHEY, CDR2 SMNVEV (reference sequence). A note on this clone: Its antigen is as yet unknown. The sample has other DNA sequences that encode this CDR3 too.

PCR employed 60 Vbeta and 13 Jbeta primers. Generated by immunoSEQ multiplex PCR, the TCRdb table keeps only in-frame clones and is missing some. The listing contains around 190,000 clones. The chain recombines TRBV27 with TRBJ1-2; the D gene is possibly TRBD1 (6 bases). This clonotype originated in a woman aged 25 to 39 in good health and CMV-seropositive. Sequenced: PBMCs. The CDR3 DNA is TGTGCCAGCAGCAGACAGGTTAACTATGGCTACACCTTC. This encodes CASSRQVNYGYTF.